The clone carrying this T cell receptor beta chain has just a few counts. The antigen remains unidentified. TCRdb reprocessed the 5' RACE reads via MiXCR and lists one record per CDR3 protein. The sample holds hundreds of thousands of distinct CDR3 sequences, over 15% seen once. This entry belongs to a study of T-cell memory formation after mild COVID-19. Study-wide results and limits: A subset of responding clones appeared in pre-infection memory, suggesting cross-reactive memory joined.

The sequence came from an adult woman who had mild COVID-19 (a few samples of this study predate the infection). Cell type and time point are not known. Specimen: PBMCs or a T cell subset sorted from them (not recorded which).

This chain's CDR3 is CSVRGGSRGTEAFF. Here the CDR3 DNA reads TGCAGCGTTCGAGGGGGATCGCGGGGCACTGAAGCTTTCTTT. This rearrangement joins TRBV29-1 to TRBJ1-1; tentative D call: TRBD1 (6 bases). Germline V gives CDR1 SQVTM, CDR2 ANQGSEA. There are 14 residues in the CDR3. V was shortened by 5 bases and J by 4 bases, with 17 bases between the two germline ends.